This TCR beta chain derives from a study of cytomegalovirus exposure and HLA in healthy donors. Trimming took 1 base from V and 1 from J; bases not matched to a gene: 4. The CDR3 loop spans 18 amino acids. The germline V gene has CDR1 SGHTA and CDR2 FQGNSA. The PCR used 60 Vbeta and 13 Jbeta primers. Libraries were prepared by immunoSEQ multiplex PCR; TCRdb keeps only in-frame clonotypes and omits some of them. The sample lists around 99,000 clones, 60% to 80% occurring once. This clone was seen a handful of times. The chain combines TRBV7-2 with TRBJ2-1; TRBD2 aligns across 13 bases. This sequence originates from a woman aged 25 to 39 in good health and CMV-seronegative. Sequencing was carried out using PBMCs. CDR3 DNA sequence: TGTGCCAGCAGCTTAGTGGGACTAGCGGGGTGGTCCTACAATGAGCAGTTCTTC. Protein product: CASSLVGLAGWSYNEQFF.